Listed below are T cell receptor beta chains from one sample, sequenced in a study of cytomegalovirus exposure and HLA in healthy donors. Sequencing was performed with immunoSEQ multiplex PCR; in TCRdb, only in-frame clones are kept and a portion is missing. The data contain approximately 90,000 clones, 70% of them seen just once; the ten biggest clones take up more than 13%. Sequencing used PBMCs. Receptors were obtained from a woman in her forties or fifties in good health and CMV-seropositive. Both conserved end residues are part of each CDR3. The D gene is left open where the match is weak. The listing skips clone size in some rows; elsewhere it reads once, few, many or a size class.

CDR3	DNA	V	size	J	D
CASSELRGRNWYGYTF	TGTGCCAGCAGTGAACTCAGGGGGCGGAATTGGTATGGCTACACCTTC	TRBV2	NA	TRBJ1-2	TRBD1
CATSGTVRNEQFF	TGTGCCACCTCTGGGACTGTTCGCAATGAGCAGTTCTTC	TRBV6-6	NA	TRBJ2-1	NA
CSVEFGSGYTF	TGCAGCGTTGAGTTCGGTTCTGGCTACACCTTC	TRBV29-1	NA	TRBJ1-2	NA
CASSTTSGTTDTQYF	TGTGCCAGCAGCACGACTAGCGGGACCACAGATACGCAGTATTTT	TRBV9	NA	TRBJ2-3	TRBD2
CASGRVTSGGVREQYF	TGTGCCAGCGGCCGGGTGACTAGCGGGGGGGTGAGGGAGCAGTACTTC	TRBV27	NA	TRBJ2-7	TRBD2
CASSPRGAYTEAFF	TGTGCCAGCAGTCCCAGGGGCGCGTACACTGAAGCTTTCTTT	TRBV28	NA	TRBJ1-1	NA
CASSGRGEMNTEAFF	TGCGCCAGCAGCGGGCGGGGGGAGATGAACACTGAAGCTTTCTTT	TRBV10-1	few	TRBJ1-1	NA
CASRPVLHSYEQYF	TGTGCCAGCAGACCAGTACTACATTCCTACGAGCAGTACTTC	TRBV28	NA	TRBJ2-7	NA
CASSSGLLPYNEQFF	TGTGCCAGCAGCTCGGGACTCCTACCCTACAATGAGCAGTTCTTC	TRBV11-3	NA	TRBJ2-1	NA
CASSSNRGVGEQYF	TGTGCCAGCAGTTCGAACAGGGGAGTCGGCGAGCAGTACTTC	TRBV27	NA	TRBJ2-7	TRBD1
CASRFYDRETQYF	TGTGCCAGCAGATTTTACGACAGGGAAACGCAGTATTTT	TRBV27	NA	TRBJ2-3	TRBD1
CASSDNRMNTEAFF	TGTGCCAGCAGTGATAACAGGATGAACACTGAAGCTTTCTTT	TRBV2	NA	TRBJ1-1	NA
CASSVTANTEAFF	TGTGCCAGCAGCGTGACAGCGAACACTGAAGCTTTCTTT	TRBV9	NA	TRBJ1-1	NA